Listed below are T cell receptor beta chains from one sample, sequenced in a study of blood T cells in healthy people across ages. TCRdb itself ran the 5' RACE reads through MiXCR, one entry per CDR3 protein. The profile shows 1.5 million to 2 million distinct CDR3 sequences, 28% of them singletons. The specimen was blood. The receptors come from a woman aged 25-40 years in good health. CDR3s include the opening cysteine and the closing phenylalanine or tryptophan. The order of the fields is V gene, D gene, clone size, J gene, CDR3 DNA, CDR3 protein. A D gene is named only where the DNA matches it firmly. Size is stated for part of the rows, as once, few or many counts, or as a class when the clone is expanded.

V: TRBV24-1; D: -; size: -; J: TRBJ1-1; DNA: TGTGCCACCGCGGACGGCTTGAAGGGCGCTGAAGCTTTCTTT; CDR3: CATADGLKGAEAFF
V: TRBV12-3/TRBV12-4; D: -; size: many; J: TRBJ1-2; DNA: TGTGCCAGCAGTCTAGGGGGACATTTCCGATATGGCTACACCTTC; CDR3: CASSLGGHFRYGYTF
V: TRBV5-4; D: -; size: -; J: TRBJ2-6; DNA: TGTGCCAGCAGCACTGGACAGGGAGGGACTGGGGCCAACGTCCTGACTTTC; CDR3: CASSTGQGGTGANVLTF
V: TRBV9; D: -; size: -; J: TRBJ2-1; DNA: TGTGCCAGCAGCGCCTTTCTAAGTTACAATGAGCAGGTCTTC; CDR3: CASSAFLSYNEQVF
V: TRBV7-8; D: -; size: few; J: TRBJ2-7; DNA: TGTGCCAGCAGCGTCCTCAACGGAACCCTGGGGTCCGAGCAGTACTTC; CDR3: CASSVLNGTLGSEQYF
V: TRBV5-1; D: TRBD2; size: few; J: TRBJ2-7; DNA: TGCGCCAGCAGTAGCGGGGGGGCGGGCGAGCAGTACTTC; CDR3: CASSSGGAGEQYF
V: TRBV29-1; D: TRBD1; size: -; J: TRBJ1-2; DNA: TGCAGCGCTTTTGACAGGGGGCATGGCTACACCTTC; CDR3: CSAFDRGHGYTF
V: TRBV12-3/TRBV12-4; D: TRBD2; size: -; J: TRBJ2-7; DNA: TGTGCCAGCAGTTTCGGCGGGGGGCGTCGCTACGAGCAGTACTTC; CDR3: CASSFGGGRRYEQYF
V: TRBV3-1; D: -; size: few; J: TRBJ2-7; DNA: TGTGCCAGCAGCCACCCTGAAAGGCGCGAGCAGTACTTC; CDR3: CASSHPERREQYF
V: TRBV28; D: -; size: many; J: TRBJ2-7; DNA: TGTGCCAGCAGTTTATTACGGTACGAGCAGTACTTC; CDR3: CASSLLRYEQYF
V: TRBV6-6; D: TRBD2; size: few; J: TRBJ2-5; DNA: TGTGCCAGCAGCTCTCTAGCGGGAGCCCGGGAGACCCAGTACTTC; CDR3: CASSSLAGARETQYF
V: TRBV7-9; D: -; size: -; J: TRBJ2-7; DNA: TGTGCCAGCAGCCCCCCGGGGCTCCCCGAGCAGTACTTC; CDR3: CASSPPGLPEQYF
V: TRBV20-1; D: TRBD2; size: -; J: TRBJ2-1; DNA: TGCAGTGCTAGGGATAGCGGGAGATCAGGGCACAATGGGCAGTTCTTC; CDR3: CSARDSGRSGHNGQFF
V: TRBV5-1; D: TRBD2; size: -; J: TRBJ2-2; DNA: TGCGCCAGCAGCTTCCCACTAGCGGGGGTGAACACCGGGGAGCTGTTTTTT; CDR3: CASSFPLAGVNTGELFF